These 26 T cell receptor beta chains were sequenced from one sample in a study of blood T cell repertoires in COVID-19. Some clones are missing from TCRdb's copy, which holds only in-frame ones; the method was immunoSEQ multiplex PCR. The sample holds some 420,000 clones, around 91% seen once. The sequenced sample consisted of PBMCs or T cells enriched from blood (not recorded which). The receptors originated from a young man who had recovered from COVID-19.

The chain links TRBV5-8 to TRBJ2-3, with a possible D match to TRBD1 (6 bases). The CDR3 totals 15 residues. Germline CDR1 and CDR2: SGHTS and YDEGEE. V shed 5 bases and J shed 3 bases, with 16 bases lying between them. CDR3 nucleotide sequence: TGTGCCAGCAGTCCTGGACAGATAGGTACAGATACGCAGTATTTT. This codes for CASSPGQIGTDTQYF.

The gene calls are TRBV6-1 and TRBJ1-4; the D is unclear. Germline assignment: CDR1 MNHNS and CDR2 SASEGT. CDR3 length equals 16 residues. Trimming shortened V by 1 base and J by 1 base, and 10 bases separated the two germline ends. This CDR3 is CASSEGFRKTNEKLFF. CDR3 DNA sequence: TGTGCCAGCAGTGAAGGGTTCAGGAAAACTAATGAAAAACTGTTTTTT.

The V gene is TRBV7-2, the J gene TRBJ2-1, with TRBD2 identical over 9 bases. This CDR3 is 17 amino acids long. Looked up from germline, CDR1 is SGHTA and CDR2 is FQGNSA. Trimming took 2 bases from V and 6 from J; bases not matched to a gene: 11. CDR3 DNA: TGTGCCAGCAGCTTATTCTTGACTAGCGGCGTACCCAATGAGCAGTTCTTC. Residues: CASSLFLTSGVPNEQFF.

V gene TRBV9 combines with J gene TRBJ2-7; TRBD2 agrees at 10 bases. Losses at the gene ends were 4 bases for V and 7 bases for J; bases not matched to a gene: 11. The CDR3 length is 15 residues. The germline CDR1 and CDR2 sequences are SGDLS and YYNGEE. The CDR3 sequence is CASSSRTSGHLEQYF. The DNA of the CDR3 is TGTGCCAGCAGCTCTCGGACTAGCGGCCATTTGGAGCAGTACTTC. The complete variable domain, with remaining parts taken from reference TRBV9 and TRBJ2-7, reads DSGVTQTPKHLITATGQRVTLRCSPRSGDLSVYWYQQSLDQGLQFLIQYYNGEERAKGNILERFSAQQFPDLHSELNLSSLELGDSALYFCASSSRTSGHLEQYFGPGTRLTVT.

The chain joins TRBV5-8 to TRBJ1-2; 9 bases map to TRBD1. V was pared by 2 bases and J by 8 bases, with 10 bases of the junction left unmatched. CDR1 is SGHTS, CDR2 YDEGEE, per germline. This CDR3 is 15 amino acids long. This CDR3 is CASSFRDRGIWGYTF. As DNA, the CDR3 is TGTGCCAGCAGCTTTCGCGACAGGGGGATTTGGGGCTACACCTTC. Variable domain in full (rest from reference TRBV5-8 and TRBJ1-2): EAGVTQSPTHLIKTRGQQATLRCSPISGHTSVYWYQQALGLGLQFLLWYDEGEERNRGNFPPRFSGRQFPNYSSELNVNALELEDSALYLCASSFRDRGIWGYTFGSGTRLTVV.

V and J are TRBV10-3 and TRBJ2-7; maybe TRBD2 (6 bases). The CDR3 is 13 amino acids. Trimming removed 0 bases at V and 5 bases at J, with 8 bases between. CDR1 is ENHRY, CDR2 SYGVKD, per germline. CDR3 region: CAISESGGDEQYF. In nucleotides, the CDR3 is TGTGCCATCAGTGAGTCGGGGGGAGACGAGCAGTACTTC.

This clone was found once. The rearrangement joins TRBV2 to TRBJ1-1; unclear D gene. Trimming shortened V by 6 bases and J by 1 base, and 9 bases separated the two germline ends. The CDR3 has 13 residues. Germline CDR1 SNHLY, CDR2 FYNNEI. CDR3 DNA: TGTGCCAGCAGAGCTATAGAGAACACTGAAGCTTTCTTT. Translation gives CASRAIENTEAFF.

The rearrangement links TRBV9 to TRBJ1-3; perhaps TRBD1 as D (5 bases). The germline V gene encodes CDR1 SGDLS and CDR2 YYNGEE. The CDR3 is made up of 14 amino acids. The V end lost 4 bases, the J end lost 4 bases, and 12 bases lay between the germline ends. CDR3 nucleotide sequence: TGTGCCAGCAGCCCCCGCTGGACAGGAAACACCATATATTTT. Amino acid sequence: CASSPRWTGNTIYF.

The chain employs TRBV27 and TRBJ1-2; no clear D gene. V was trimmed by 8 bases and J by 4 bases, leaving 14 bases between them. Per germline, CDR1 MNHEY and CDR2 SMNVEV (reference sequence). This CDR3 has 13 residues. CDR3 coding DNA: TGTGCCAGCTCCCGACCCACGGGCTATGGCTACACCTTC. Translated, it gives CASSRPTGYGYTF.

This chain connects TRBV18 to TRBJ2-1; TRBD2 matches 12 bases. V trimming: 3 bases; J trimming: 3 bases; junction bases outside the gene matches: 3. The CDR3 length is 16 residues. In germline, CDR1 is KGHSH, CDR2 LQKENI. In DNA form, the CDR3 reads TGTGCCAGCTCACCCCGGACTAGCGGGATCTACAATGAGCAGTTCTTC. Protein sequence: CASSPRTSGIYNEQFF. Together with reference TRBV18 and TRBJ2-1, the CDR3 gives the full variable domain: NAGVMQNPRHLVRRRGQEARLRCSPMKGHSHVYWYRQLPEEGLKFMVYLQKENIIDESGMPKERFSAEFPKEGPSILRIQQVVRGDSAAYFCASSPRTSGIYNEQFFGPGTRLTVL.

The chain employs TRBV5-1 and TRBJ2-6, with a possible D match to TRBD1 (6 bases). This CDR3 has 15 residues. In germline, CDR1 is SGHRS, CDR2 YFSETQ. V was trimmed by 3 bases and J by 9 bases, leaving 16 bases between them. CDR3 nucleotide sequence: TGCGCCAGCAGCTCCACAGGGATTTCCCTCAACGTCCTGACTTTC. Residues: CASSSTGISLNVLTF.

This chain joins TRBV3-1 (or the pseudogene TRBV3-2) and TRBJ2-1; 8 bases are a match to TRBD2. J was trimmed by 14 bases and V by 5 bases; bases with no gene match: 14. CDR1 is LGHDT and CDR2 is YNNKEL in the germline V gene (reference sequence). This CDR3 contains 14 residues. The CDR3 DNA reads as TGTGCCAGCAGCGACCTACCCGGGACTAGGCGGAAGTTCTTC. Residues: CASSDLPGTRRKFF.

The chain is built from TRBV5-5 and TRBJ2-5; the D gene is possibly TRBD1 (6 bases). The CDR3 is 14 residues long. The V gene lost 3 bases and the J gene lost 6 bases, with 15 bases spanning the gap. Germline CDR1 SGHKS, CDR2 YYEKEE (reference sequence). The CDR3 nucleotides are TGTGCCAGCAGCTCCCACAGGGTGGGGAAGACCCAGTACTTC. Its translation is CASSSHRVGKTQYF. Full variable domain (rest looked up from reference TRBV5-5 and TRBJ2-5): DAGVTQSPTHLIKTRGQQVTLRCSPISGHKSVSWYQQVLGQGPQFIFQYYEKEERGRGNFPDRFSARQFPNYSSELNVNALLLGDSALYLCASSSHRVGKTQYFGPGTRLLVL.

The genes are TRBV18 and TRBJ1-5; no clear D. Trimming left V 3 bases short and J 0 bases short, with 12 bases between. Germline V gene sequence: CDR1 KGHSH, CDR2 LQKENI. CDR3 size: 16 residues. As DNA, the CDR3 is TGTGCCAGCTCACCGACCGGGTTGTATAGCAATCAGCCCCAGCATTTT. It specifies CASSPTGLYSNQPQHF.

The chain employs TRBV18 and TRBJ1-5; TRBD1 matches at 8 bases. The CDR3 covers 15 residues. In germline, CDR1 is KGHSH, CDR2 LQKENI. The V gene end was trimmed by 5 bases and the J gene end by 6 bases; junction bases not matched to a gene: 9. Here the CDR3 reads CASSDLQGAGQPQHF. For the CDR3, the DNA is TGTGCCAGCTCAGATCTTCAGGGGGCAGGTCAGCCCCAGCATTTT.

V gene TRBV19 combines with J gene TRBJ2-1; 8 nucleotides line up with TRBD1. Unmatched junction bases numbered 11, after V lost 7 bases and J lost 6 bases. The CDR3 loop spans 15 amino acids. The V gene's germline CDR1 is LNHDA and CDR2 SQIVND (reference sequence). The DNA of the CDR3 is TGTGCCAGTAACATCAGACAGGGGAGGTCCAATGAGCAGTTCTTC. It yields the protein CASNIRQGRSNEQFF.

The chain uses TRBV4-2 and TRBJ2-7; TRBD1 agrees at 11 bases. Losses at the gene ends were 2 bases for V and 6 bases for J; bases not matched to a gene: 9. The CDR3 has 16 residues. Germline CDR1 and CDR2: LGHNA and YNFKEQ. This CDR3 reads CASSQSGQGAQGEQYF. The CDR3 DNA reads as TGTGCCAGCAGCCAAAGCGGACAGGGGGCGCAAGGCGAGCAGTACTTC.

The V gene is TRBV4-1, the J gene TRBJ1-5, with D hard to call. The germline V gene has CDR1 MGHRA and CDR2 YSYEKL. The CDR3 is 18 residues long. V lost 0 bases, J lost 7 bases, and 22 bases lay in between. The CDR3 loop is CASSQDPRVGLRDQPQHF. The DNA for the CDR3 is TGCGCCAGCAGCCAAGACCCGAGGGTGGGGTTACGAGACCAGCCCCAGCATTTT.

The chain links TRBV19 to TRBJ2-7; D is undetermined. The germline V gene has CDR1 LNHDA and CDR2 SQIVND (reference sequence). V lost 1 base and J lost 1, with 14 bases in between. The CDR3 extends over 16 amino acids. CDR3 sequence (DNA): TGTGCCAGTAGTATAGGAGGCTGGCGAGAATCCTACGAGCAGTACTTC. It codes for CASSIGGWRESYEQYF.

V is TRBV7-9 and J is TRBJ2-1; 8 bases map to TRBD2. The CDR3 is made up of 17 amino acids. V shed 1 base and J 9 bases; nucleotides not matched to a gene: 14. Germline V gene lookup returns CDR1 SEHNR and CDR2 FQNEAQ (reference sequence). The CDR3 DNA reads TGTGCCAGCAGCTTAGATGCACTAGCGGCCCTCCGGGGTGAGCAGTTCTTC. This codes for CASSLDALAALRGEQFF.

CDR3 residues: CASSYSSLAGEETQYF. CDR3 in DNA: TGTGCCAGCAGTTACTCGAGCCTAGCGGGAGAAGAGACCCAGTACTTC. The chain combines TRBV6-5 with TRBJ2-5; TRBD2 agrees at 10 bases. V shed 0 bases, J shed 3 bases, and the junction held 4 bases outside the gene matches. Germline assignment: CDR1 MNHEY and CDR2 SVGAGI. The CDR3 is 16 residues long.

V is TRBV3-1 (or the pseudogene TRBV3-2) and J is TRBJ1-2; 10 bases fit TRBD1. The germline V gene encodes CDR1 LGHDT and CDR2 YNNKEL (reference sequence). The CDR3 runs to 17 residues. The ends lost 4 bases at V and 7 bases at J; junction bases unmatched: 15. CDR3 DNA: TGTGCCAGCAGCCCCTCCGGGACAGGGGTTTTATCCGGTGGCTACACCTTC. The encoded protein is CASSPSGTGVLSGGYTF.

The V call is TRBV12-3 or TRBV12-4, the J call TRBJ2-3; the match to TRBD1 covers 10 bases. The CDR3 sequence is 13 residues long. V shed 8 bases, J shed 4 bases, and the junction held 3 bases outside the gene matches. This chain's CDR3 is CASSDRGPDTQYF. DNA for the CDR3: TGTGCCAGCTCCGACAGGGGGCCAGATACGCAGTATTTT.

V and J are TRBV27 and TRBJ2-7, with 9 bases matching TRBD1. This CDR3 is built from 17 residues. V dropped 6 bases and J dropped 0; count of bases not matched to a gene: 12. The V gene's germline CDR1 is MNHEY and CDR2 SMNVEV (reference sequence). The CDR3 region has the DNA TGTGCCAGCAGCCGACAACTTCAGACAGGGGGCTCCTACGAGCAGTACTTC. Its translation is CASSRQLQTGGSYEQYF.

Here the CDR3 reads CASSLGTGNQPQHF. The CDR3 DNA follows: TGTGCCAGCAGCCTAGGGACAGGCAATCAGCCCCAGCATTTT. The J gene is TRBJ1-5, the V gene TRBV27; TRBD1 matches 7 bases. Germline CDR1 and CDR2: MNHEY and SMNVEV (reference sequence). Losses at the gene ends were 6 bases for V and 2 bases for J; bases not matched to a gene: 4. This CDR3 is 14 amino acids long.

The chain carries TRBV15 and TRBJ2-2; 8 bases are a match to TRBD2. After removal of 4 bases from V and 3 bases from J, the junction contained 4 bases not matched to a gene. The CDR3 has 15 amino acids. Germline loops: CDR1 LNHNV, CDR2 YYDKDF (reference sequence). The CDR3 protein is CATSISGSYTGELFF. Here the CDR3 DNA reads TGTGCCACCAGCATAAGCGGGAGTTACACCGGGGAGCTGTTTTTT.